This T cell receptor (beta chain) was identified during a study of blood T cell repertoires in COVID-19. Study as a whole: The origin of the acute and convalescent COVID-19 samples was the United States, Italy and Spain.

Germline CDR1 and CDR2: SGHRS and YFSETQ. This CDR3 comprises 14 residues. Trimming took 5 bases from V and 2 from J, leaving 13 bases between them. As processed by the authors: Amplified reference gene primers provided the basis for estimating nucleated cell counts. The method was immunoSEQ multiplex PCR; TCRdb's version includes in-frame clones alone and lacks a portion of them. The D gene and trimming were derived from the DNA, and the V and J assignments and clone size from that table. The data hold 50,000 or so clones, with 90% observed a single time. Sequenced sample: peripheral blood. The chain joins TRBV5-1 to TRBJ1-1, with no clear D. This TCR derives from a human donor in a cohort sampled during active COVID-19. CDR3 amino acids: CASRLVEINTEAFF. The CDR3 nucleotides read TGCGCCAGCAGGCTGGTGGAGATAAACACTGAAGCTTTCTTT.